The TCR beta chain described here comes from a study of T cell responses to AZD1222 COVID-19 vaccine. General study results and limits: Donors skewed white British and female; clonal diversity was possibly underestimated. Baseline seropositivity characterized only a handful of AZD1222 recipients. Receipt of two AZD1222 doses was followed by a rise in Spike-specific TCR breadth and depth. CD4 TCRs linked to vaccination spanned spike, dominating at 160-218 and 743-854.

CDR3 size: 15 residues. With V trimmed by 4 bases and J by 6 bases, 7 bases remained unmatched. Per the germline V gene, CDR1 is KGHDR and CDR2 is SFDVKD. Generated by immunoSEQ multiplex PCR, the TCRdb table keeps only in-frame clones and is missing some. The sample has approximately 80,000 clones, over 80% seen once. With regard to this clone: No antigen is known for it.

Sequencing used peripheral blood, obtained on day 0 of AZD1222 vaccination. V and J are TRBV24-1 and TRBJ1-1; 10 bases are a match to TRBD1. This clonotype was sampled from an adult in good health. The CDR3 here is CATSDGGQGRPEAFF. The CDR3, as DNA: TGTGCCACCAGTGACGGGGGACAGGGGAGGCCTGAAGCTTTCTTT.